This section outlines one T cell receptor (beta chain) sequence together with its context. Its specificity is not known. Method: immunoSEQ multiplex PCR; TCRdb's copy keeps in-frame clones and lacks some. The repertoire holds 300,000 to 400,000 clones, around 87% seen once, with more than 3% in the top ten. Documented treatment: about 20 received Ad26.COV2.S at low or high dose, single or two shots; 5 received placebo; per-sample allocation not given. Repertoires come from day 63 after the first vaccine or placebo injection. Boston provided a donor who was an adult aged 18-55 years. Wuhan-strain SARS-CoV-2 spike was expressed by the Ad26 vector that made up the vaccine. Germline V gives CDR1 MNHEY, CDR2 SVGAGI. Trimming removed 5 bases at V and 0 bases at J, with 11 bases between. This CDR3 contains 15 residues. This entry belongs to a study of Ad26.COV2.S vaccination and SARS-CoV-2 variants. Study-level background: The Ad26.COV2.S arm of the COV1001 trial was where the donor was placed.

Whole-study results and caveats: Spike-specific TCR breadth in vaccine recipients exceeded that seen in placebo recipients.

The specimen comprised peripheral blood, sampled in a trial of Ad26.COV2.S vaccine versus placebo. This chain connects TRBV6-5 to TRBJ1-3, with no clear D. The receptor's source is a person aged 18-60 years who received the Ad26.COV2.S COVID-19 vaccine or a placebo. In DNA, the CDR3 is TGTGCCAGCAGTAGGACCGCGAGCTCTGGAAACACCATATATTTT. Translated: CASSRTASSGNTIYF.